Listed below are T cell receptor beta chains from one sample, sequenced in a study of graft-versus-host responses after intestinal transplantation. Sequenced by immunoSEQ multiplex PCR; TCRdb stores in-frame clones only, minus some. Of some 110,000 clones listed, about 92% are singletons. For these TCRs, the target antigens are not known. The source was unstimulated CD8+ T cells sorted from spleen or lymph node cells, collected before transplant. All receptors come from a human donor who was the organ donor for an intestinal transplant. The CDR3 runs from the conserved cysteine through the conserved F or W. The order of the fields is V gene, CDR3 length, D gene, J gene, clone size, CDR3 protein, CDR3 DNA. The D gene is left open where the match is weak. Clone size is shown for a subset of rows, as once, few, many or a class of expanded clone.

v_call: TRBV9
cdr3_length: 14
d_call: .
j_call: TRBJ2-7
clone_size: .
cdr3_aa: CASSVGSGDYEQYF
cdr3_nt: TGTGCCAGCAGCGTAGGTTCGGGTGACTACGAGCAGTACTTC

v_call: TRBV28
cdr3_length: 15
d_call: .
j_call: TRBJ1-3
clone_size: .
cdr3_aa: CASSFPGYPGNTIYF
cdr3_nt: TGTGCCAGCAGTTTCCCAGGGTACCCTGGAAACACCATATATTTT

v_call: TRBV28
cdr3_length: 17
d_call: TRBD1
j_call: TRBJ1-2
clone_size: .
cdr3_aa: CASSPFRRDRDFYGYTF
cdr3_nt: TGTGCCAGCAGTCCCTTCCGCCGGGACAGGGATTTCTATGGCTACACCTTC

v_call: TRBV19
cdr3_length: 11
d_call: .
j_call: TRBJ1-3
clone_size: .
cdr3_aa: CASIFGNTIYF
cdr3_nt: TGTGCCAGTATATTCGGAAACACCATATATTTT

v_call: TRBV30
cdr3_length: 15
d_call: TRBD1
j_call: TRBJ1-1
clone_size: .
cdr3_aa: CAWNLGDRSNTEAFF
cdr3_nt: TGTGCCTGGAATTTGGGGGACAGGTCTAACACTGAAGCTTTCTTT

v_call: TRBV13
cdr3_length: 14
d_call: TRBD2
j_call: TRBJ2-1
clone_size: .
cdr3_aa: CASSLLAGVDEQFF
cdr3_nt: TGTGCCAGCAGCTTACTAGCGGGAGTTGATGAGCAGTTCTTC

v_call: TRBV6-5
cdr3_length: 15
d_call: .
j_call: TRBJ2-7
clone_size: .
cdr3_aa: CASSSSGLVAYEQYF
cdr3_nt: TGTGCCAGCAGTTCCTCAGGGTTAGTCGCCTACGAGCAGTACTTC

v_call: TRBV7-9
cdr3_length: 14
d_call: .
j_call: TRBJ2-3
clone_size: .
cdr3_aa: CASSPLWGLDTQYF
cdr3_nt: TGTGCCAGCAGCCCACTCTGGGGCCTCGATACGCAGTATTTT

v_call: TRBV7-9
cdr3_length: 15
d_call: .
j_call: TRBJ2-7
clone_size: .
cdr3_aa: CASSLGVSASYEQYF
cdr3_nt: TGTGCCAGCAGCCTAGGGGTAAGCGCTTCCTACGAGCAGTACTTC

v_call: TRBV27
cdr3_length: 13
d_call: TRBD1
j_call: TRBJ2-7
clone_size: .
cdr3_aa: CASSLSTGGEQYF
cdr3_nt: TGTGCCAGCAGTTTATCGACAGGGGGCGAGCAGTACTTC

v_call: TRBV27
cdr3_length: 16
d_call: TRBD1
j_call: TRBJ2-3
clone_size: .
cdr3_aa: CASSPRTGSSTDTQYF
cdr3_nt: TGTGCCAGCAGTCCTAGGACAGGGAGTAGCACAGATACGCAGTATTTT

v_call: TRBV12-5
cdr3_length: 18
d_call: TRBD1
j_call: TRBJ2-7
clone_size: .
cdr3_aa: CASGLVGRTRDRDYEQYF
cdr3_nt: TGTGCTAGTGGTTTGGTAGGGCGAACCCGGGACAGAGACTACGAGCAGTACTTC

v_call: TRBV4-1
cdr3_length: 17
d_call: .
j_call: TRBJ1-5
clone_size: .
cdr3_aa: CASSQVPTPDGNQPQHF
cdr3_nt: TGCGCCAGCAGCCAAGTCCCGACCCCGGACGGGAATCAGCCCCAGCATTTT

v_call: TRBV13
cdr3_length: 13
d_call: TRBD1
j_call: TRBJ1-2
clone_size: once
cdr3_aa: CASREGTANGYTF
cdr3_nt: TGTGCCAGCAGAGAGGGGACAGCTAATGGCTACACCTTC

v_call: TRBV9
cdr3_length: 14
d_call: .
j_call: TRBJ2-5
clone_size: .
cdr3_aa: CASSVAGLQETQYF
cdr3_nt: TGTGCCAGCAGCGTAGCCGGGTTACAAGAGACCCAGTACTTC

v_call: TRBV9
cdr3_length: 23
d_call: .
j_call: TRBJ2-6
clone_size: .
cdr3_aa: CASSVSSGPLSRRALDGANVLTF
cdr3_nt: TGTGCCAGCAGCGTTTCCTCCGGTCCGCTATCCCGCAGGGCCCTGGATGGGGCCAACGTCCTGACTTTC

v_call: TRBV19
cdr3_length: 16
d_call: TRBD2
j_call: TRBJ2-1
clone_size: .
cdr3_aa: CASSAGLAGRDDEQFF
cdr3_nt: TGTGCCAGTAGCGCGGGACTAGCGGGAAGAGATGATGAGCAGTTCTTC

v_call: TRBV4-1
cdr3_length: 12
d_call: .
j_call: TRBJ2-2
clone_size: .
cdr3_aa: CASRGSAGELFF
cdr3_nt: TGCGCCAGTAGGGGGAGCGCCGGGGAGCTGTTTTTT

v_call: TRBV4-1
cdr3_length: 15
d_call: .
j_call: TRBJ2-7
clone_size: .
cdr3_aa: CASSQDLNRYYEQYF
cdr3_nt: TGCGCCAGCAGCCAAGATTTGAATCGGTACTACGAGCAGTACTTC

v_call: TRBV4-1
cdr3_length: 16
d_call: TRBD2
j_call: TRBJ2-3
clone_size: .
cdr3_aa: CASSHTPGGYTDTQYF
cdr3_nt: TGCGCCAGCAGCCATACCCCGGGGGGATACACAGATACGCAGTATTTT

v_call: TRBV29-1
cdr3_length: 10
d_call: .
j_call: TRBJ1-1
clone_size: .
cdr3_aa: CSTWAGEAFF
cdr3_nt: TGCAGCACGTGGGCAGGGGAAGCTTTCTTT

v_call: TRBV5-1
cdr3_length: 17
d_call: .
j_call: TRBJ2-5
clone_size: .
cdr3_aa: CASSLVPSGAIRETQYF
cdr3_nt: TGCGCCAGCAGCTTGGTTCCCTCAGGGGCTATAAGGGAGACCCAGTACTTC

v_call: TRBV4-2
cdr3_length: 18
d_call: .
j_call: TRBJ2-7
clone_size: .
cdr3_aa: CASSQDHLPRDSSYEQYF
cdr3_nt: TGTGCCAGCAGCCAAGATCACCTTCCTAGGGATAGCTCCTACGAGCAGTACTTC

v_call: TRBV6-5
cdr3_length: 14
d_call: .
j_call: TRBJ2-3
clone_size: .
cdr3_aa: CASSYGQGADTQYF
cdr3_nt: TGTGCCAGCAGTTACGGGCAGGGTGCAGATACGCAGTATTTT

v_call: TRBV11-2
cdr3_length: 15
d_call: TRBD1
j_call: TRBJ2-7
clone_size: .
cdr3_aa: CASSGEGQGRWEQYF
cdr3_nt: TGTGCCAGCAGCGGTGAGGGACAGGGGAGGTGGGAGCAGTACTTC

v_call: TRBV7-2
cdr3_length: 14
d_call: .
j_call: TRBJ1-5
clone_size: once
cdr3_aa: CASSLGRGNQPQHF
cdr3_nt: TGTGCCAGCAGCTTAGGCAGGGGAAATCAGCCCCAGCATTTT

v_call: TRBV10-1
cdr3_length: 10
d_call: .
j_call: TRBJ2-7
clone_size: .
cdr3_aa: CASSDPEQYF
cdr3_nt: TGCGCCAGCAGTGACCCCGAGCAGTACTTC

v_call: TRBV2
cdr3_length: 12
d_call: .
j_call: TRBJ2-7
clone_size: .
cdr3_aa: CAIRTTGYEQYF
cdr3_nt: TGTGCCATCCGCACGACTGGATACGAGCAGTACTTC

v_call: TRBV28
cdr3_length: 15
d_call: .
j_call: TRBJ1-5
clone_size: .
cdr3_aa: CASSLPGADNQPQHF
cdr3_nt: TGTGCCAGCAGTTTACCGGGGGCCGATAATCAGCCCCAGCATTTT

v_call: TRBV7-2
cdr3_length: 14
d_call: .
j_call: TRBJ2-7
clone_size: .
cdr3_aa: CASSLRDFPYEQYF
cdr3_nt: TGTGCCAGCAGCCTCCGGGACTTTCCCTACGAGCAGTACTTC

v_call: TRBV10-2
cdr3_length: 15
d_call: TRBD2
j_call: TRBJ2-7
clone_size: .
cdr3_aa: CASSAGTSVSYEQYF
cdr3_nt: TGCGCCAGCAGTGCCGGGACTAGTGTTTCCTACGAGCAGTACTTC

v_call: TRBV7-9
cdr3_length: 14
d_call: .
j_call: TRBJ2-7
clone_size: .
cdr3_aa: CASSSNRDGYEQYF
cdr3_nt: TGTGCCAGCAGCTCAAACCGGGACGGCTACGAGCAGTACTTC

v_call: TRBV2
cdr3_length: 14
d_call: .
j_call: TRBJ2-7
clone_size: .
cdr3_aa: CASSLAEASYEQYF
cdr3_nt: TGTGCCAGCAGTTTAGCGGAAGCCTCCTACGAGCAGTACTTC

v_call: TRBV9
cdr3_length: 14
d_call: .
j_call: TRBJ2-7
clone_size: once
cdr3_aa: CASSVGGSSYEQYF
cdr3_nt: TGTGCCAGCAGCGTAGGGGGAAGCTCCTACGAGCAGTACTTC

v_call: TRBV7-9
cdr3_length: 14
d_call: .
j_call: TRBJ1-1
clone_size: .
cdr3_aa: CASSSHTMGTEAFF
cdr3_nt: TGTGCCAGCAGCTCCCACACCATGGGAACTGAAGCTTTCTTT

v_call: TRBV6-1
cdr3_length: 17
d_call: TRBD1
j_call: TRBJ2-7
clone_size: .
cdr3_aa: CASSEALPGQGRYEQYF
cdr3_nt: TGTGCCAGCAGTGAAGCGCTTCCCGGACAGGGACGCTACGAGCAGTACTTC

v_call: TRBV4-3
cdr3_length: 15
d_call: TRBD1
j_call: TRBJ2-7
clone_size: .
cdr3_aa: CASSRDRGFLYEQYF
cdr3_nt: TGCGCCAGCAGCCGGGACAGGGGTTTTCTCTACGAGCAGTACTTC

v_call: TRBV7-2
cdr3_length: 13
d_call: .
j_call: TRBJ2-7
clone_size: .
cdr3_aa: CASSPQSSYEQYF
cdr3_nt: TGTGCCAGCAGCCCCCAGAGCTCCTACGAGCAGTACTTC

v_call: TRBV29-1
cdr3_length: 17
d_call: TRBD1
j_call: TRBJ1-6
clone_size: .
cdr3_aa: CSVDWGQGASLNSPLHF
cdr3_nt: TGCAGCGTTGATTGGGGACAGGGGGCGTCCCTTAATTCACCCCTCCACTTT

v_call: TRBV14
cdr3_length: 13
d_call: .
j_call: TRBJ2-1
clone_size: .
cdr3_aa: CASSPDLDNEQFF
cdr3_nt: TGTGCCAGCAGCCCGGACCTAGACAATGAGCAGTTCTTC

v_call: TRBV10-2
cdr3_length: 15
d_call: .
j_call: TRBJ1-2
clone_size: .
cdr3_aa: CASSEGAAAAHGYTF
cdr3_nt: TGCGCCAGCAGTGAAGGTGCGGCAGCCGCCCACGGCTACACCTTC

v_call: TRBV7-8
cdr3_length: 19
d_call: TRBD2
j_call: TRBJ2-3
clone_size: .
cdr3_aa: CASSPRGLAGDKSTDTQYF
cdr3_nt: TGTGCCAGCAGCCCGCGGGGACTAGCGGGGGACAAAAGCACAGATACGCAGTATTTT

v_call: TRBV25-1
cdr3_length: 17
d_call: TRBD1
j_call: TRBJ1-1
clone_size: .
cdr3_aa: CASSEEFTGGWDTEAFF
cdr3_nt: TGTGCCAGCAGTGAAGAGTTCACAGGGGGCTGGGACACTGAAGCTTTCTTT

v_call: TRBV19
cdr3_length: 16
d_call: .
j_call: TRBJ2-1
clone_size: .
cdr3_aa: CASSPAGVLFYNEQFF
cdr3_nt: TGTGCCAGTAGTCCCGCCGGGGTCCTTTTCTACAATGAGCAGTTCTTC

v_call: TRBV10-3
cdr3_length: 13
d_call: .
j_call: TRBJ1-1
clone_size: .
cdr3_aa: CAIMGGMDTEAFF
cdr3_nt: TGTGCCATCATGGGGGGTATGGACACTGAAGCTTTCTTT

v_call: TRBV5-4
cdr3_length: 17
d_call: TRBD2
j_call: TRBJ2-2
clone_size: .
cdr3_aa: CASSLAPRLARTGELFF
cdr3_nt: TGTGCCAGCAGCTTGGCCCCTAGACTAGCTCGGACCGGGGAGCTGTTTTTT

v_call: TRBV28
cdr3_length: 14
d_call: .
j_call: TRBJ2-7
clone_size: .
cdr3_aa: CASTPPGATYEQYF
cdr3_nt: TGTGCCAGCACCCCCCCGGGGGCCACCTACGAGCAGTACTTC

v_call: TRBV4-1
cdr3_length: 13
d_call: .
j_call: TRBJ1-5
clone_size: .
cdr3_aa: CASSHGAQWPQHF
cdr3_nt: TGCGCCAGCAGCCATGGGGCCCAATGGCCCCAGCATTTT

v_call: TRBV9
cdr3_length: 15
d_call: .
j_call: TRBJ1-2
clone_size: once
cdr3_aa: CASSPQAKRDYGYTF
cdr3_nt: TGTGCCAGCAGCCCCCAGGCCAAAAGGGACTATGGCTACACCTTC

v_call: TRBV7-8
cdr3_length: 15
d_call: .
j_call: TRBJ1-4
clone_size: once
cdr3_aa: CASSTVPPTDEKLFF
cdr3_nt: TGTGCCAGCAGCACCGTTCCACCAACGGATGAAAAACTGTTTTTT

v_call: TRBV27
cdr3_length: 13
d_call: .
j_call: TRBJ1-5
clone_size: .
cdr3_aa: CASSVSFNQPQHF
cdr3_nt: TGTGCCAGCAGCGTGAGTTTCAATCAGCCCCAGCATTTT

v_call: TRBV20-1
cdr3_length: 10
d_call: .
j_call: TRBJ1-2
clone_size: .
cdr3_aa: CSAASYGYTF
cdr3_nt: TGCAGTGCTGCAAGTTATGGCTACACCTTC

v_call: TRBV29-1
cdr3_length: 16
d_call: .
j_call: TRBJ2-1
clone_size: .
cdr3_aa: CSVDNYVGLVNNEQFF
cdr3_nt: TGCAGCGTCGATAATTACGTAGGACTGGTTAACAATGAGCAGTTCTTC

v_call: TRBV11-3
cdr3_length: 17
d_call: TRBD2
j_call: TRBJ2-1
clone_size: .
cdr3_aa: CASSPSTGTSGYNEQFF
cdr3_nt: TGTGCCAGCAGCCCATCAACCGGGACTAGCGGGTACAATGAGCAGTTCTTC

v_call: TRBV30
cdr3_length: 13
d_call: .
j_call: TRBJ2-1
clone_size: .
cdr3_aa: CAWRWDSYNEQFF
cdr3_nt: TGTGCCTGGAGGTGGGACTCCTACAATGAGCAGTTCTTC

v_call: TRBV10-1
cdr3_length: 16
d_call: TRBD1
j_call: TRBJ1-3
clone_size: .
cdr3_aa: CASSRDRGLSGNTIYF
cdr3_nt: TGCGCCAGCAGCAGGGACAGGGGGCTCTCTGGAAACACCATATATTTT

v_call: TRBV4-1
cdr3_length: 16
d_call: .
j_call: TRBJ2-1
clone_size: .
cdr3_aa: CASSQRASATYNEQFF
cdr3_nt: TGCGCCAGCAGCCAACGGGCTAGCGCAACCTACAATGAGCAGTTCTTC

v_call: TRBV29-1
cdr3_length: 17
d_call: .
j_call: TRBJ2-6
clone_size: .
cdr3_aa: CSVWGGDSRSGANVLTF
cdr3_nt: TGCAGCGTCTGGGGGGGCGATTCACGCTCTGGGGCCAACGTCCTGACTTTC

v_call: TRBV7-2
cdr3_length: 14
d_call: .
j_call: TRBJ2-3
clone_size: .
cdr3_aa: CASSLGVSTDTQYF
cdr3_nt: TGTGCCAGCAGCTTAGGAGTTAGCACAGATACGCAGTATTTT

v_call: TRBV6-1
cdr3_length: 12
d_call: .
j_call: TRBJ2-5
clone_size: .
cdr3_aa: CASNRVGETQYF
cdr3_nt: TGTGCCAGCAACCGCGTCGGGGAGACCCAGTACTTC